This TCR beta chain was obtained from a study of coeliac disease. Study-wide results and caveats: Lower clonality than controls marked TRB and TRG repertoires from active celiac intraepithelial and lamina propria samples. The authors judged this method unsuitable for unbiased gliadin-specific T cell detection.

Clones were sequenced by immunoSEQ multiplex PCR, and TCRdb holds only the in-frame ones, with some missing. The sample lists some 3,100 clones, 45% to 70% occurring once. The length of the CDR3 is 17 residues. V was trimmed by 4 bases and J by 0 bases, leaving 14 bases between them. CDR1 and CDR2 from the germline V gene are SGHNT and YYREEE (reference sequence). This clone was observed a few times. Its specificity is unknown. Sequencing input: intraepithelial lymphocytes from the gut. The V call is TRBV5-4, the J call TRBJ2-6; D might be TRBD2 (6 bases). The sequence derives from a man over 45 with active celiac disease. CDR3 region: CASSMFRGGSGANVLTF. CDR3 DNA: TGTGCCAGCAGCATGTTCCGGGGAGGCTCTGGGGCCAACGTCCTGACTTTC. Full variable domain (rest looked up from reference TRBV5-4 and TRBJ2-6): ETGVTQSPTHLIKTRGQQVTLRCSSQSGHNTVSWYQQALGQGPQFIFQYYREEENGRGNFPPRFSGLQFPNYSSELNVNALELDDSALYLCASSMFRGGSGANVLTFGAGSRLTVL.